This T cell receptor (beta chain) stems from a study of CD8 T cells in ankylosing spondylitis. Quantitative 5'-RACE was performed with molecular barcodes, and it yielded the TCR beta libraries. One entry per CDR3 protein, called by TCRdb with MiXCR from the 5' RACE reads. In the table there are 150,000 to 200,000 distinct CDR3 sequences, more than 9% of which are singletons. Study-wide results and limits: Disease-linked clones, CD8+, were relatively rare in peripheral blood. There was reportedly significant enrichment of clones that were disease-linked in matched ankylosing spondylitis synovial fluid.

There are many counts of this clonotype. Antigen unknown. V gave up 4 bases and J gave up 3 bases; unmatched junction bases: 10. This CDR3 has 17 amino acids. The germline V gene encodes CDR1 ENHRY and CDR2 SYGVKD. Sequenced input: blood, either unsorted or a sorted T cell fraction (not recorded which). This rearrangement joins TRBV10-3 to TRBJ2-3; 10 bases map to TRBD1. This TCR derives from a male donor with ankylosing spondylitis or in good health (not recorded which). The CDR3 DNA is TGTGCCATCAGTGCGATCAAAACGGGACAGGGGACAGATACGCAGTATTTT. Translating gives CAISAIKTGQGTDTQYF.